This entry lists 2 T cell receptor beta chains sequenced from one sample in a study of blood T cell repertoires in COVID-19. Measured with immunoSEQ multiplex PCR; TCRdb has only the in-frame clones, and not every one. The repertoire includes around 300,000 clones, over 80% of them detected once, and roughly 3.9% sits in the top ten. Sequencing was carried out using peripheral blood. All receptors come from a woman in her thirties or forties with acute or convalescent COVID-19.

The chain joins TRBV11-2 to TRBJ1-2; perhaps TRBD1 as D (5 bases). CDR1 is SGHAT, CDR2 FQNNGV, per germline. Trimming removed 4 bases from V and 1 base from J, with 22 bases in between. The CDR3 runs to 18 residues. CDR3 sequence (DNA): TGTGCCAGCAGCTCAACCGGTGCAGGGTCCTCCTTTAACTATGGCTACACCTTC. Its translation: CASSSTGAGSSFNYGYTF. The whole variable domain, remainder taken from reference TRBV11-2 and TRBJ1-2, is EAGVAQSPRYKIIEKRQSVAFWCNPISGHATLYWYQQILGQGPKLLIQFQNNGVVDDSQLPKDRFSAERLKGVDSTLKIQPAKLEDSAVYLCASSSTGAGSSFNYGYTFGSGTRLTVV.

The rearrangement uses TRBV20-1 and TRBJ1-2, with D possibly being TRBD1 (6 bases). The length of the CDR3 is 11 residues. V gave up 8 bases and J gave up 8 bases, with 15 bases separating them. Per the germline V gene, CDR1 is DFQATT and CDR2 is SNEGSKA (reference sequence). The CDR3 DNA is TGCAGTTCCCCCGACAGGCTGGGCTACACCTTC. This sequence encodes CSSPDRLGYTF.